The clone carrying this T cell receptor beta chain appeared many times. This CDR3 spans 12 amino acids. The germline V and J ends were trimmed by 5 bases and 9 bases, with 14 bases remaining between them. Germline CDR1 SSHAT, CDR2 FNYEAQ (reference sequence). This sample was included in a study of HIV-infected children after antiretroviral therapy interruption. A 3' RACE protocol on RNA, with unique molecular identifiers, produced the TCR library. TCRdb used MiXCR to reprocess the 3' RACE reads, holding one entry per CDR3 protein. The sample contains about 15,000 distinct CDR3 sequences, more than 3% of which appear only once. The treatment here: PENTA 11 planned treatment interruption arm or continuous ART arm.

This sequence joins TRBV7-7 and TRBJ2-7; D assignment may be TRBD1 or TRBD2 (5 bases each). This receptor was taken from a child aged 2 to 17 with HIV. The sample consisted of CD45RA+ CD4+ T cells from PBMCs, taken from a donor given antiretroviral therapy, either interrupted or continuous. Stated subset: naive CD4+ CD45RA+ CD45RO- T cells. CDR3 DNA sequence: TGTGCCAGCAGCCTCAACAGGACTCGGCAGTACTTC. It encodes CASSLNRTRQYF.